This T cell receptor (beta chain) was captured in a study of T cell repertoires in cytomegalovirus infection. Study-level background: Evidence of both CMV infection and a matching HLA type came from public TCR beta signatures. Whole-study results and caveats: The ex vivo response showed dominance by HLA-C-restricted CMV-specific TCR beta clonotypes.

The CDR3 extends over 15 amino acids. The germline CDR1 and CDR2 sequences are SEHNR and FQNEAQ (reference sequence). Trimming removed 1 base from V and 4 bases from J; junction bases left unmatched: 2. Regarding this clonotype: Its specificity is unknown.

MiXCR was run by TCRdb on the reads, yielding one entry per CDR3 protein. The table lists about 140,000 distinct CDR3 sequences, roughly 32% of them singletons. This clonotype was sampled from a human donor in good health (CMV status not recorded). Some clones in this sample may be carry-over from other donors' samples. The sample here was CD8+ T cells from cultured PBMCs, taken from culture after CMV antigen stimulation. The J gene is TRBJ2-2, the V gene TRBV7-9; TRBD2 agrees at 8 bases. The DNA for the CDR3 is TGTGCCAGCAGCTTAGTGGCGGGGGGCACCGGGGAGCTGTTTTTT. Translation gives CASSLVAGGTGELFF.